Listed here are 9 T cell receptor beta chains from one sample, sequenced in a study of T cells after posttransplantation cyclophosphamide. Using immunoSEQ multiplex PCR, the repertoire was profiled, and TCRdb retains in-frame clones only, with some absent. The data hold about 21,000 clones, with 75% to 90% observed a single time. Control samples came 1 year after myeloablative marrow transplants with methotrexate plus calcineurin inhibitor. The specimen was PBMCs, collected roughly 350 days after allogeneic stem cell transplant with calcineurin inhibitor and methotrexate. The receptors come from a female patient between 25 and 45 years old who received an allogeneic stem cell transplant from an unrelated donor, was CMV-positive, and had acute and chronic GVHD. Some of these T cells may belong to the graft donor.

This chain connects TRBV19 to TRBJ2-1; TRBD2 agrees at 9 bases. The CDR3 runs 15 residues. Germline lookup yields CDR1 LNHDA and CDR2 SQIVND (reference sequence). V dropped 4 bases and J dropped 5; count of bases not matched to a gene: 6. The chain's CDR3 is CASSKTSGYHNEQFF. The CDR3 bases are TGTGCCAGTAGTAAGACTAGCGGATACCACAATGAGCAGTTCTTC. Using reference TRBV19 and TRBJ2-1 for the parts outside the CDR3, the full variable domain is DGGITQSPKYLFRKEGQNVTLSCEQNLNHDAMYWYRQDPGQGLRLIYYSQIVNDFQKGDIAEGYSVSREKKESFPLTVTSAQKNPTAFYLCASSKTSGYHNEQFFGPGTRLTVL.

CDR3 bases: TGCGCCAGCAGTGATTCGACTTTGGATACTGAAGCTTTCTTT. It translates to CASSDSTLDTEAFF. J is TRBJ1-1 and V is TRBV10-2; unclear D gene. The CDR3 is 14 residues long. The V end was cut by 3 bases, the J end by 5 bases, with 13 bases between. CDR1 WSHSY and CDR2 SAAADI come from the germline V gene.

The chain recombines TRBV9 with TRBJ2-1; D is perhaps TRBD2 (6 bases). Deletions cut 3 bases from V and 9 bases from J, with 19 bases between. The CDR3 spans 15 residues. The germline V gene has CDR1 SGDLS and CDR2 YYNGEE. The CDR3 is CASSATPDYSSEQFF. CDR3 sequence (DNA): TGTGCCAGCAGCGCCACACCGGACTACTCTAGTGAGCAGTTCTTC. The whole variable domain, remainder taken from reference TRBV9 and TRBJ2-1, is DSGVTQTPKHLITATGQRVTLRCSPRSGDLSVYWYQQSLDQGLQFLIQYYNGEERAKGNILERFSAQQFPDLHSELNLSSLELGDSALYFCASSATPDYSSEQFFGPGTRLTVL.

This chain links TRBV6-5 with TRBJ1-1; D is unresolved. CDR3 length: 12 amino acids. V dropped 6 bases and J dropped 1 base, with 6 bases sitting between them. In germline, CDR1 is MNHEY, CDR2 SVGAGI. The CDR3 DNA reads TGTGCCAGCAGCCTTAAGAACACTGAAGCTTTCTTT. It translates to CASSLKNTEAFF.

The chain employs TRBV19 and TRBJ1-1; the D gene is possibly TRBD1 (6 bases). The CDR3 sequence is 15 residues long. Deletions cut 6 bases from V and 0 bases from J, with 14 bases between. Germline loops: CDR1 LNHDA, CDR2 SQIVND (reference sequence). The CDR3, as DNA: TGTGCCAGTAGCGACGGACAGTTCTTGAACACTGAAGCTTTCTTT. It encodes CASSDGQFLNTEAFF. The full variable domain, rest sourced from reference TRBV19 and TRBJ1-1, is DGGITQSPKYLFRKEGQNVTLSCEQNLNHDAMYWYRQDPGQGLRLIYYSQIVNDFQKGDIAEGYSVSREKKESFPLTVTSAQKNPTAFYLCASSDGQFLNTEAFFGQGTRLTVV.

The J gene is TRBJ2-7, the V gene TRBV2, with 9 bases that match TRBD1. Germline V gene lookup returns CDR1 SNHLY and CDR2 FYNNEI. The CDR3 extends over 14 amino acids. The V segment lost 6 bases and the J segment 0 bases; nucleotides outside the gene matches: 3. CDR3 region: CASSRQGGSYEQYF. CDR3 nucleotide sequence: TGTGCCAGCAGCAGACAGGGGGGCTCCTACGAGCAGTACTTC.

The rearrangement joins TRBV27 to TRBJ2-2; TRBD1 matches at 7 bases. Germline lookup yields CDR1 MNHEY and CDR2 SMNVEV (reference sequence). The CDR3 spans 15 residues. V lost 5 bases and J lost 2; bases outside the gene matches: 5. The CDR3 protein is CASSVSGGNTGELFF. The CDR3 bases are TGTGCCAGCAGTGTCTCAGGGGGTAACACCGGGGAGCTGTTTTTT.

The chain couples TRBV13 to TRBJ2-2; 12 bases fit TRBD2. This CDR3 has 18 residues. Germline V lookup: CDR1 PRHDT, CDR2 FYEKMQ (reference sequence). V dropped 5 bases and J dropped 5; count of bases not matched to a gene: 12. CDR3 loop: CASSLNPTTSGRTGELFF. In DNA form, the CDR3 reads TGTGCCAGCAGCCTTAACCCAACCACTAGCGGGAGGACCGGGGAGCTGTTTTTT.

The chain couples TRBV5-1 to TRBJ1-1; TRBD1 aligns across 7 bases. V shed 1 base, J shed 6 bases, and the junction held 9 bases outside the gene matches. CDR1 SGHRS and CDR2 YFSETQ come from the germline V gene. The CDR3 has 15 residues. The CDR3 loop reads CASSLSQGKSAEAFF. The CDR3 DNA reads TGCGCCAGCAGCTTGTCACAGGGGAAAAGCGCTGAAGCTTTCTTT.